A single sample is the source of the 16 T cell receptor beta chains below, sequenced in a study of CD8+ T cells in alopecia areata. Reverse transcription of extracted RNA yielded cDNA, which provided the sequencing template. The repertoire was sequenced with immunoSEQ multiplex PCR; TCRdb's copy has only in-frame clones and lacks some. The sample holds a few hundred thousand clones, roughly 69% seen once. Sequencing was performed on CD4+ T cells sorted from blood, taken at week 0. The receptors derive from a human donor with alopecia areata.

The chain is built from TRBV7-8 and TRBJ1-1; D perhaps matches TRBD1 (6 bases). CDR1 is SGHVS and CDR2 is FQNEAQ in the germline V gene. This CDR3 is built from 14 residues. V was shortened by 1 base and J by 5 bases, with 11 bases between the two germline ends. The CDR3 sequence is CASSLDRDATEAFF. The CDR3 region has the DNA TGTGCCAGCAGCTTAGACAGGGATGCGACTGAAGCTTTCTTT.

The chain is built from TRBV19 and TRBJ2-3; D is unclear. The CDR3 totals 14 residues. Trimming took off 7 bases at V and 0 bases at J, with 11 bases between the two ends. Germline V lookup: CDR1 LNHDA, CDR2 SQIVND (reference sequence). The CDR3 region has the DNA TGTGCCAGTAACACGGCAGCTAGCACAGATACGCAGTATTTT. It codes for CASNTAASTDTQYF.

The chain combines TRBV19 with TRBJ1-2; tentatively, D is TRBD1 (5 bases). V lost 3 bases and J 3 bases, leaving 14 bases between the germline ends. CDR3 length equals 15 residues. CDR1 is LNHDA and CDR2 is SQIVND in the germline V gene (reference sequence). The CDR3 loop is CASSIQRGTHYGYTF. DNA for the CDR3: TGTGCCAGTAGTATTCAACGGGGGACTCACTATGGCTACACCTTC.

There are a few counts of this clone. The genes are TRBV18 and TRBJ2-7; either TRBD1 or TRBD2 may supply D (5 bases each). Germline V gene lookup returns CDR1 KGHSH and CDR2 LQKENI. The CDR3 has 14 amino acids. The V gene lost 3 bases and the J gene lost 2 bases, with 11 bases spanning the gap. DNA of the CDR3: TGTGCCAGCTCACCGTATGGGGGAACCTACGAGCAGTACTTC. This translates into CASSPYGGTYEQYF.

The CDR3 DNA reads TGTGCCAGCAGCCAAGAGGCCCTAGCGGAAGTGGAGACCCAGTACTTC. Translated, it gives CASSQEALAEVETQYF. The rearrangement joins TRBV4-2 to TRBJ2-5, with 7 nucleotides matching TRBD2. The CDR3 has 16 residues. Germline assignment: CDR1 LGHNA and CDR2 YNFKEQ. V was clipped by 0 bases and J by 5 bases; unmatched bases: 9.

The CDR3 nucleotides are TGTGCCAGTGGCCGACAGGGGAACTATGGCTACACCTTC. It encodes CASGRQGNYGYTF. The gene calls are TRBV19 and TRBJ1-2, with 8 bases lining up with TRBD1. Germline values: CDR1 LNHDA, CDR2 SQIVND (reference sequence). The CDR3 totals 13 residues. V shed 8 bases, J shed 2 bases, and the junction held 4 bases outside the gene matches.

This clone was counted a few times. The chain links TRBV29-1 to TRBJ2-2; D uncertain. This CDR3 has 13 amino acids. CDR1 SQVTM and CDR2 ANQGSEA come from the germline V gene. V was clipped by 5 bases and J by 1 base, with 8 bases between them. The CDR3 loop reads CSVWAGNTGELFF. In nucleotides, the CDR3 is TGCAGCGTTTGGGCAGGGAACACCGGGGAGCTGTTTTTT.

This CDR3 reads CASSPGTTDTQYF. CDR3 coding DNA: TGTGCCAGCAGCCCAGGGACCACAGATACGCAGTATTTT. This rearrangement joins TRBV7-9 to TRBJ2-3; TRBD1 or TRBD2 may be the D gene (5 bases each). Germline CDR1 reads SEHNR; CDR2 reads FQNEAQ (reference sequence). The CDR3 has 13 residues. V was trimmed by 5 bases and J by 2 bases, leaving 8 bases between them. The variable domain in full, completed from reference TRBV7-9 and TRBJ2-3, reads DTGVSQNPRHKITKRGQNVTFRCDPISEHNRLYWYRQTLGQGPEFLTYFQNEAQLEKSRLLSDRFSAERPKGSFSTLEIQRTEQGDSAMYLCASSPGTTDTQYFGPGTRLTVL.

This clone was seen a single time. The chain uses TRBV11-2 and TRBJ2-7; D unclear. Looked up from germline, CDR1 is SGHAT and CDR2 is FQNNGV. The length of the CDR3 is 14 residues. V lost 7 bases and J lost 6, with 19 bases in between. CDR3 bases: TGTGCCAGCAACTTGGACCTTCCCGTATCCGAGCAGTACTTC. This encodes CASNLDLPVSEQYF. The complete variable domain, with remaining parts taken from reference TRBV11-2 and TRBJ2-7, reads EAGVAQSPRYKIIEKRQSVAFWCNPISGHATLYWYQQILGQGPKLLIQFQNNGVVDDSQLPKDRFSAERLKGVDSTLKIQPAKLEDSAVYLCASNLDLPVSEQYFGPGTRLTVT.

This clone showed up just a few times. The gene calls are TRBV30 and TRBJ1-5; a weak D match, TRBD1 (6 bases). V was shortened by 2 bases and J by 2 bases, with 10 bases between the two germline ends. CDR1 and CDR2 (germline): GTSNPN, SVGIG (reference sequence). The CDR3 runs to 14 residues. CDR3 amino acids: CAWSWDTGNQPQHF. For the CDR3, the DNA is TGTGCCTGGAGTTGGGACACGGGCAATCAGCCCCAGCATTTT. The entire variable domain, with the rest obtained from reference TRBV30 and TRBJ1-5, is as follows: SQTIHQWPATLVQPVGSPLSLECTVEGTSNPNLYWYRQAAGRGLQLLFYSVGIGQISSEVPQNLSASRPQDRQFILSSKKLLLSDSGFYLCAWSWDTGNQPQHFGDGTRLSIL.

This clone was counted between two and nine times. The V call is TRBV20-1, the J call TRBJ1-1; no definite D call. Trimming took off 5 bases at V and 11 bases at J, with 9 bases between the two ends. Germline lookup yields CDR1 DFQATT and CDR2 SNEGSKA (reference sequence). This CDR3 spans 9 amino acids. This CDR3 is CSAAPTAFF. The CDR3, as DNA: TGCAGTGCTGCACCAACTGCTTTCTTT.

V usage is TRBV4-1 and J usage is TRBJ2-4; the D is unclear. The germline V and J ends were trimmed by 3 bases and 1 base, with 13 bases remaining between them. The CDR3 consists of 16 residues. CDR1 MGHRA and CDR2 YSYEKL come from the germline V gene. CDR3 bases: TGCGCCAGCAGCCACCCCGAGACCCCGGCCAAAAACATTCAGTACTTC. The encoded protein is CASSHPETPAKNIQYF.

CDR3 in DNA: TGCAGCGTTGCGACAGGTTTTAGAACTGAAGCTTTCTTT. Protein: CSVATGFRTEAFF. V is TRBV29-1 and J is TRBJ1-1, with a tentative D call TRBD1 (6 bases). V gave up 4 bases and J gave up 5 bases, with 14 bases separating them. Germline V lookup: CDR1 SQVTM, CDR2 ANQGSEA. CDR3 length: 13 amino acids.

This clone came up once. The V and J genes are TRBV18 and TRBJ2-1; TRBD2 aligns across 10 bases. Germline values: CDR1 KGHSH, CDR2 LQKENI. The CDR3 spans 19 residues. Germline trimming cut 1 base from V and 4 bases from J; bases unmatched to any gene: 13. In DNA form, the CDR3 reads TGTGCCAGCTCACCACTGTCCGGCGGGGCTAGCGGGGGTTACAATGAGCAGTTCTTC. Its translation: CASSPLSGGASGGYNEQFF.

The chain is built from TRBV30 and TRBJ1-1; the D is unclear. CDR1 is GTSNPN, CDR2 SVGIG, per germline (reference sequence). Trimming pared 3 bases from V and 3 bases from J, leaving 5 bases between. This CDR3 spans 11 amino acids. CDR3 nucleotides: TGTGCCTGGAGCGGGTACACTGAAGCTTTCTTT. Its protein is CAWSGYTEAFF. The full variable domain, completed using reference TRBV30 and TRBJ1-1, is SQTIHQWPATLVQPVGSPLSLECTVEGTSNPNLYWYRQAAGRGLQLLFYSVGIGQISSEVPQNLSASRPQDRQFILSSKKLLLSDSGFYLCAWSGYTEAFFGQGTRLTVV.

This chain joins TRBV6-5 and TRBJ1-1, with a tentative D call TRBD1 (6 bases). The CDR3 spans 14 residues. CDR1 and CDR2 from the germline V gene are MNHEY and SVGAGI. Deletions cut 5 bases from V and 8 bases from J, with 18 bases between. The CDR3 nucleotides read TGTGCCAGCAGTCCGTTTGGGTCCGACAGGGAAGCTTTCTTT. This gives the protein CASSPFGSDREAFF.